A selection of T cell receptor beta chains follows, all from one sample in a study of PD-1 blockade in classical Hodgkin lymphoma. The data were produced by immunoSEQ multiplex PCR, yet TCRdb's version contains in-frame clones alone and is incomplete. The table lists about 40,000 clones, about 70% of them singletons, with approximately 14% in the top ten. Sequenced material: peripheral blood mononuclear cells (PBMCs), taken before the second cycle of nivolumab. These receptors were taken from a human donor with classical Hodgkin lymphoma. The CDR3 runs from the conserved cysteine through the conserved F or W. A D gene is named only where the DNA matches it firmly. Clone size is stated in some rows and not others, as once, few, many or a class when expanded.

V gene: TRBV11-2
clone size: .
J gene: TRBJ2-1
D gene: TRBD2
CDR3 protein: CASSMGAGAFSNEQFF
CDR3 DNA: TGTGCCAGCAGCATGGGAGCGGGAGCCTTTTCAAATGAGCAGTTCTTC

V gene: TRBV5-1
clone size: .
J gene: TRBJ2-3
D gene: TRBD1
CDR3 protein: CASSPWGDRVTDTQYF
CDR3 DNA: TGCGCCAGCAGCCCCTGGGGGGACAGGGTCACAGATACGCAGTATTTT

V gene: TRBV28
clone size: .
J gene: TRBJ1-3
D gene: .
CDR3 protein: CASRSRNQRYPGNTIYF
CDR3 DNA: TGTGCCAGCAGATCTCGCAACCAGAGGTATCCTGGAAACACCATATATTTT

V gene: TRBV11-2
clone size: medium-sized
J gene: TRBJ2-7
D gene: .
CDR3 protein: CASSLMDFQSSYEQYF
CDR3 DNA: TGTGCCAGCAGCCTCATGGATTTTCAGAGCTCCTACGAGCAGTACTTC

V gene: TRBV5-6
clone size: .
J gene: TRBJ2-7
D gene: .
CDR3 protein: CASSLFDSGYEQYF
CDR3 DNA: TGTGCCAGCAGCTTGTTTGACAGCGGCTACGAGCAGTACTTC

V gene: TRBV28
clone size: .
J gene: TRBJ2-7
D gene: TRBD2
CDR3 protein: CASTTGLAELYEQYF
CDR3 DNA: TGTGCCAGCACTACCGGACTAGCGGAACTCTACGAGCAGTACTTC

V gene: TRBV25-1
clone size: .
J gene: TRBJ2-7
D gene: .
CDR3 protein: CASSARLGQYF
CDR3 DNA: TGTGCCAGCAGTGCACGCCTGGGGCAGTACTTC

V gene: TRBV29-1
clone size: .
J gene: TRBJ1-3
D gene: TRBD1
CDR3 protein: CSVEDRGNVPNTIYF
CDR3 DNA: TGCAGCGTTGAAGACAGGGGGAATGTGCCGAACACCATATATTTT

V gene: TRBV7-7
clone size: .
J gene: TRBJ2-7
D gene: .
CDR3 protein: CASSQGTSNNYEQYF
CDR3 DNA: TGCGCCAGCAGCCAAGGGACGTCAAACAACTACGAGCAGTACTTC

V gene: TRBV18
clone size: .
J gene: TRBJ1-5
D gene: .
CDR3 protein: CASSHKQERNSNQPQHF
CDR3 DNA: TGTGCCAGCTCACACAAACAGGAGAGGAATAGCAATCAGCCCCAGCATTTT

V gene: TRBV5-4
clone size: .
J gene: TRBJ2-2
D gene: TRBD2
CDR3 protein: CASSLSGGATGELFF
CDR3 DNA: TGTGCCAGCAGCTTGAGCGGGGGGGCGACCGGGGAGCTGTTTTTT